Listed below are T cell receptor beta chains from one sample, sequenced in a study of T cell responses to AZD1222 COVID-19 vaccine. The repertoire was sequenced with immunoSEQ multiplex PCR; TCRdb's copy has only in-frame clones and lacks some. The table has tens of thousands of clones, 82% seen once. The source material was peripheral blood, sampled on day 0 of AZD1222 vaccination. The receptor set was obtained from an adult in good health. Each CDR3 is given with its conserved first and last residue. A D gene is named only where the DNA matches it firmly. Clone size appears in some rows only: once, few, many, or a class for an expanded clone.

CDR3aa	CDR3nt	v_gene	len	d_gene	abundance	j_gene
CASRRGNYGYTF	TGTGCCAGCAGGAGGGGTAACTATGGCTACACCTTC	TRBV28	12	.	.	TRBJ1-2
CATSQGGAGANVLTF	TGTGCCACCAGTCAAGGGGGCGCTGGGGCCAACGTCCTGACTTTC	TRBV24-1	15	TRBD1	.	TRBJ2-6
CASSLRPGTGLNSNTGELFF	TGTGCCAGCAGCTTGCGACCGGGGACAGGGCTGAATTCGAACACCGGGGAGCTGTTTTTT	TRBV5-4	20	TRBD1	.	TRBJ2-2
CASSLRDSDEKLFF	TGTGCCAGCAGCTTACGAGACAGCGATGAAAAACTGTTTTTT	TRBV7-8	14	.	.	TRBJ1-4
CASSIKGRGNEQYF	TGTGCCAGTAGTATAAAGGGGAGAGGGAACGAGCAGTACTTC	TRBV19	14	.	.	TRBJ2-7
CSVEISPIVGEQYF	TGCAGCGTTGAAATATCCCCGATCGTGGGGGAGCAGTACTTC	TRBV29-1	14	.	.	TRBJ2-7
CASTLGGWAFF	TGTGCCAGTACTCTAGGGGGATGGGCTTTCTTT	TRBV19	11	.	.	TRBJ1-1
CASSPRAGGGTGELFF	TGCGCCAGCAGCCCCAGGGCCGGGGGAGGCACCGGGGAGCTGTTTTTT	TRBV4-3	16	.	.	TRBJ2-2
CASSEGLAGGETQYF	TGTGCCAGCAGTGAGGGACTAGCGGGGGGAGAGACCCAGTACTTC	TRBV6-1	15	TRBD2	.	TRBJ2-5
CASSLMVASTDTQYF	TGTGCCAGCAGCTTAATGGTAGCCAGCACAGATACGCAGTATTTT	TRBV11-2	15	.	.	TRBJ2-3
CASRGGTHDQPQHF	TGTGCCAGCAGAGGAGGGACCCACGATCAGCCCCAGCATTTT	TRBV6-1	14	.	.	TRBJ1-5
CASSSSGVAGTKETQYF	TGTGCCAGCAGCTCAAGCGGGGTAGCGGGGACAAAAGAGACCCAGTACTTC	TRBV7-8	17	TRBD2	few	TRBJ2-5
CASSHGGGPIETQYF	TGTGCCAGCAGCCACGGCGGGGGACCTATAGAGACCCAGTACTTC	TRBV14	15	TRBD2	.	TRBJ2-5
CASSQAGTGIQYF	TGTGCCAGTAGTCAAGCAGGGACAGGAATTCAGTACTTC	TRBV19	13	TRBD1	.	TRBJ2-4
CASSEAMARGNTEAFF	TGTGCCAGCAGTGAAGCTATGGCCAGGGGGAATACTGAAGCTTTCTTT	TRBV6-1	16	TRBD1	.	TRBJ1-1
CAWSPPGDTQYF	TGTGCCTGGAGCCCCCCGGGAGATACGCAGTATTTT	TRBV30	12	.	once	TRBJ2-3
CASSPGTNPSGEQYF	TGTGCCAGCAGCCCAGGGACAAATCCCTCCGGCGAGCAGTACTTC	TRBV7-3	15	.	.	TRBJ2-7
CASSLRSGGGRTEAFF	TGTGCCAGCAGCTTGAGGTCTGGTGGCGGGCGGACTGAAGCTTTCTTT	TRBV5-4	16	.	.	TRBJ1-1
CASSFGTGFETQYF	TGTGCCAGCAGCTTCGGGACAGGGTTCGAGACCCAGTACTTC	TRBV7-9	14	TRBD1	few	TRBJ2-5
CASSQEGGAKNIQYF	TGTGCCAGCAGCCAAGAGGGGGGAGCCAAAAACATTCAGTACTTC	TRBV3-1/TRBV3-2	15	.	.	TRBJ2-4
CASSFSGPGQGGSPLHF	TGCGCCAGCAGCTTTTCAGGCCCGGGACAGGGAGGCTCACCCCTCCACTTT	TRBV5-1	17	TRBD1	.	TRBJ1-6
CASSLTGRGGEAFF	TGTGCCAGCAGCTTAACGGGCAGGGGCGGTGAAGCTTTCTTT	TRBV7-3	14	.	.	TRBJ1-1
CASTTGSGETQYF	TGTGCCAGCACTACAGGGTCGGGGGAGACCCAGTACTTC	TRBV27	13	.	.	TRBJ2-5
CASSLGTPTDTQYF	TGTGCCAGCTCACTTGGGACCCCCACAGATACGCAGTATTTT	TRBV18	14	.	.	TRBJ2-3
CASSIGLEGEQFF	TGTGCCAGTAGTATAGGGCTAGAGGGTGAGCAGTTCTTC	TRBV19	13	.	.	TRBJ2-1
CASSVDLSSYNEQFF	TGTGCCAGCAGCGTAGATCTGAGCTCCTACAATGAGCAGTTCTTC	TRBV9	15	.	.	TRBJ2-1
CASSPGQGVLGIPF	TGTGCCAGCAGCCCGGGACAGGGGGTTTTGGGTATCCCCTTC	TRBV7-2	14	TRBD1	.	TRBJ1-2
CSASGRKNSGNTIYF	TGCAGCGCCTCGGGACGGAAGAACTCTGGAAACACCATATATTTT	TRBV29-1	15	.	.	TRBJ1-3
CASSEYGLTDTQYF	TGTGCCAGCAGTGAATACGGCTTAACAGATACGCAGTATTTT	TRBV25-1	14	.	.	TRBJ2-3
CAWTRGLAYEQYF	TGTGCCTGGACTAGGGGTTTAGCCTACGAGCAGTACTTC	TRBV30	13	.	.	TRBJ2-7
CASRDAWETQYF	TGTGCCAGCAGGGATGCGTGGGAGACCCAGTACTTC	TRBV12-3/TRBV12-4	12	.	.	TRBJ2-5
CASSQGLYEQFF	TGTGCCAGCAGCCAGGGGCTATATGAGCAGTTCTTC	TRBV3-1/TRBV3-2	12	.	.	TRBJ2-1
CASSLNRLAGPYEQYF	TGTGCCAGCAGCTTAAACCGACTAGCGGGACCCTACGAGCAGTACTTC	TRBV11-2	16	TRBD2	.	TRBJ2-7
CASSHNSDRPNYGYTF	TGTGCCAGCAGCCACAACAGCGATAGACCTAACTATGGCTACACCTTC	TRBV3-1/TRBV3-2	16	.	once	TRBJ1-2
CASSPGGGHANEQFF	TGTGCCAGCAGCCCCGGGGGGGGCCATGCCAATGAGCAGTTCTTC	TRBV5-4	15	TRBD2	.	TRBJ2-1
CASSLAKGVKGSGANVLTF	TGTGCCAGCAGCTTAGCTAAAGGTGTTAAGGGCTCTGGGGCCAACGTCCTGACTTTC	TRBV7-9	19	.	.	TRBJ2-6
CSVGLGGVETEAFF	TGCAGCGTTGGGTTGGGGGGAGTGGAGACTGAAGCTTTCTTT	TRBV29-1	14	.	.	TRBJ1-1
CASSPTANTEAFF	TGCGCCAGCAGCCCGACAGCGAACACTGAAGCTTTCTTT	TRBV4-1	13	.	.	TRBJ1-1
CASTARQGTNTGELFF	TGTGCCAGCACCGCCCGACAGGGAACGAACACCGGGGAGCTGTTTTTT	TRBV6-9	16	TRBD1	.	TRBJ2-2
CASRFGLAGTQETQYF	TGTGCCAGCAGGTTCGGACTAGCGGGGACCCAAGAGACCCAGTACTTC	TRBV7-9	16	TRBD2	.	TRBJ2-5
CASSVGQGFTDTQYF	TGTGCCAGCAGCGTAGGACAGGGGTTCACAGATACGCAGTATTTT	TRBV9	15	TRBD1	.	TRBJ2-3
CASSKRGKTSGGAYEQYF	TGTGCCAGCAGCAAAAGGGGTAAGACTAGCGGGGGGGCCTACGAGCAGTACTTC	TRBV21-1	18	.	once	TRBJ2-7
CASSLTTGNYGYTF	TGTGCCAGCAGCTTAACCACAGGGAACTATGGCTACACCTTC	TRBV11-2	14	.	.	TRBJ1-2
CASSYVDRGELFF	TGTGCCAGCTCGTATGTGGACAGAGGGGAGCTGTTTTTT	TRBV18	13	.	.	TRBJ2-2
CASSWGQINEQFF	TGTGCCAGCAGTTGGGGACAAATCAATGAGCAGTTCTTC	TRBV28	13	.	few	TRBJ2-1
CASSESPGVPKAQYF	TGTGCCAGCAGTGAATCCCCCGGGGTTCCTAAGGCGCAGTATTTT	TRBV2	15	.	.	TRBJ2-3
CAISESTGRGEQYF	TGTGCCATCAGTGAGTCGACAGGCCGAGGGGAGCAGTACTTC	TRBV10-3	14	.	.	TRBJ2-7